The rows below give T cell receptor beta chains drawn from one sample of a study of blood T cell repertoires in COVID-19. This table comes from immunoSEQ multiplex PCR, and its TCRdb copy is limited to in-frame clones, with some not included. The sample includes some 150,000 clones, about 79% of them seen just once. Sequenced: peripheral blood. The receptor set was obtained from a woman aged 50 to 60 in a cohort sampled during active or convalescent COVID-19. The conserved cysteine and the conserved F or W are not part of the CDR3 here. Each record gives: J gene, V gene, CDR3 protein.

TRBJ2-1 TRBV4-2 ASSQGVGLGGNEQF
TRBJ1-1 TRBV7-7 ASSRDMNTEAF
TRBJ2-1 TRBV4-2 ASSLRTTYNEQF
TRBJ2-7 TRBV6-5 ASSYASYSYEQY
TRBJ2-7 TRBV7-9 ASSLQGTTYEQY
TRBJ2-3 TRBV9 ASSVAETSARTDTQY
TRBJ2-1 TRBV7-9 ASSLVRGAEINEQF
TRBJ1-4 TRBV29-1 SVAGQNEKLF
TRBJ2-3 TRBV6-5 ASVDKPSTDTQY
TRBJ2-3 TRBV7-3 ASGPGTSRDTQY
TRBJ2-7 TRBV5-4 ASSFRTGDEQY
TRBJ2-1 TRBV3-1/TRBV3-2 ASSQGGEVEQF